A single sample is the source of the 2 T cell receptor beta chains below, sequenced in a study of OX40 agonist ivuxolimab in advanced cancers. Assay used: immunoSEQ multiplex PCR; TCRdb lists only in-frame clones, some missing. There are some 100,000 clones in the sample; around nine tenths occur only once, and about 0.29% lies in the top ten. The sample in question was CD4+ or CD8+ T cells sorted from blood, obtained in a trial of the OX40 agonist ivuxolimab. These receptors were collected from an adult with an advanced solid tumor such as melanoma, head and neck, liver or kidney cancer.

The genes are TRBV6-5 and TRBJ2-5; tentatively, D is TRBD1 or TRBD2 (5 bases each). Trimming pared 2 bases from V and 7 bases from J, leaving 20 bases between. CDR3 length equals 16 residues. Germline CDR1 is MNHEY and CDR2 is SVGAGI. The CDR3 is CASSYGPTGAQRTQYF. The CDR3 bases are TGTGCCAGCAGTTACGGGCCCACCGGGGCCCAGAGGACCCAGTACTTC.

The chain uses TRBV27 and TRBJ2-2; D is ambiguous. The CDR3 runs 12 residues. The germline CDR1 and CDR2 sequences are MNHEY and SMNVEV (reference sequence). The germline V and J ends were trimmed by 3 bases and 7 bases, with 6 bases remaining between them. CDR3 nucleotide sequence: TGTGCCAGCAGTTTTGATGGCGGGGAGCTGTTTTTT. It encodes CASSFDGGELFF.